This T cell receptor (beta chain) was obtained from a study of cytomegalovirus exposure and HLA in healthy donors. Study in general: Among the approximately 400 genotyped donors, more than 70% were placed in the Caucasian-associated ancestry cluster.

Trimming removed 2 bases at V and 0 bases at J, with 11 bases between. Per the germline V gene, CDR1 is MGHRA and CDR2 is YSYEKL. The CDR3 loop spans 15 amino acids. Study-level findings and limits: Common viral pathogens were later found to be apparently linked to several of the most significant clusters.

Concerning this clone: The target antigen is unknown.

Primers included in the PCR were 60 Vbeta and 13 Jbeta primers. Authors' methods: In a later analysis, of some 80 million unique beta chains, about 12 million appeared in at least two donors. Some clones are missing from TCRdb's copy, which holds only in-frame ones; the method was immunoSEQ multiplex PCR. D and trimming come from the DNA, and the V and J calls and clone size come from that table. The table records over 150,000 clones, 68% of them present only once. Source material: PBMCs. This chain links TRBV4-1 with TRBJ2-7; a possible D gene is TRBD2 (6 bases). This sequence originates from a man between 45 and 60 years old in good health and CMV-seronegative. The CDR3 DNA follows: TGCGCCAGCAGCCAATCTGCGGGGAGCTCCTACGAGCAGTACTTC. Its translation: CASSQSAGSSYEQYF.